This entry describes one T cell receptor beta chain. The antigen remains undetermined. The TCR beta profiling, which covered VDJ combination and CDR3 sequence, was carried out using genomic DNA as the template. TCRdb passed the reads through MiXCR, listing each CDR3 protein once. Here the sample spans approximately 180,000 distinct CDR3 sequences, 45% to 55% being singletons. This entry is derived from a study of CD8+CD57+ T cells in acquired aplastic anemia. Overall study context: Recorded DNA amounts for sorted CD4+ and CD8+ cells had an average of 3.2 ug. Study observations and caveats: Overlapping CD8+ CDR3 repertoires of patients and controls contained 25 to 35 shared sequences. Researchers reported that CD8+ Simpson's diversity was not significantly different in patients versus controls.

CDR1 and CDR2 from the germline V gene are MNHNS and SASEGT. The CDR3 sequence is 16 residues long. V dropped 5 bases and J dropped 3; count of bases not matched to a gene: 10. All sequencing subjects had displayed CD8+CD57+ cell expansion on flow cytometry. The V call is TRBV6-1, the J call TRBJ2-1, with TRBD1 matching 7 bases. This clonotype was obtained from a human donor with aplastic anemia. The sequenced sample consisted of sorted CD4+, CD8+, or CD8+CD57+ T cells (not recorded which) from PBMCs. As DNA, the CDR3 is TGTGCCAGCAGTCCCCTCATAGGGGGCCTCTACAATGAGCAGTTCTTC. The encoded protein is CASSPLIGGLYNEQFF.